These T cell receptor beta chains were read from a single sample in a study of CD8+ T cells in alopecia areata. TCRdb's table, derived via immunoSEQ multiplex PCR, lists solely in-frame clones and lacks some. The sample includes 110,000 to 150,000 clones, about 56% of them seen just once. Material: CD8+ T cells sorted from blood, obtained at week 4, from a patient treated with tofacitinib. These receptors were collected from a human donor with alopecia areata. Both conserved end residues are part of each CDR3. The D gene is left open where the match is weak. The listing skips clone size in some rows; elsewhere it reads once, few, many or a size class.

CDR3: CASSLTGGAYNEQFF
DNA: TGTGCCAGCAGCCTGACAGGGGGAGCCTACAATGAGCAGTTCTTC
V: TRBV14
D: TRBD1
size: -
J: TRBJ2-1

CDR3: CASSLFDYEQYF
DNA: TGTGCCAGCAGCTTATTTGACTACGAGCAGTACTTC
V: TRBV11-2
D: -
size: -
J: TRBJ2-7

CDR3: CSVGGGQTYEQYF
DNA: TGCAGCGTTGGAGGGGGACAGACCTACGAGCAGTACTTC
V: TRBV29-1
D: TRBD1
size: few
J: TRBJ2-7

CDR3: CASGSRGEADTQYF
DNA: TGTGCTAGTGGCTCTAGGGGGGAAGCAGATACGCAGTATTTT
V: TRBV12-5
D: -
size: -
J: TRBJ2-3

CDR3: CASSYLETQYF
DNA: TGTGCCAGCAGTTACTTAGAGACCCAGTACTTC
V: TRBV6-5
D: -
size: -
J: TRBJ2-5

CDR3: CASSEDYEQYF
DNA: TGTGCCAGCAGCGAAGACTACGAGCAGTACTTC
V: TRBV5-4
D: -
size: -
J: TRBJ2-7

CDR3: CASSPNNGNQETQYF
DNA: TGTGCCAGCAGCCCTAATAACGGGAACCAAGAGACCCAGTACTTC
V: TRBV9
D: -
size: -
J: TRBJ2-5

CDR3: CSVDGGDNYEQYF
DNA: TGCAGCGTTGATGGGGGAGACAATTACGAGCAGTACTTC
V: TRBV29-1
D: -
size: few
J: TRBJ2-7

CDR3: CASSQTATYEQYF
DNA: TGTGCCAGCAGCCAGACGGCAACCTACGAGCAGTACTTC
V: TRBV11-1
D: -
size: once
J: TRBJ2-7

CDR3: CASSLARTMNTEAFF
DNA: TGTGCCAGCAGCTTAGCTCGCACAATGAACACTGAAGCTTTCTTT
V: TRBV7-2
D: -
size: -
J: TRBJ1-1

CDR3: CSVDRGTGGYTF
DNA: TGCAGCGTTGACAGAGGGACGGGCGGCTACACCTTC
V: TRBV29-1
D: -
size: few
J: TRBJ1-2

CDR3: CASSLERTDTQYF
DNA: TGTGCCAGCAGCTTAGAACGCACAGATACGCAGTATTTT
V: TRBV7-2
D: -
size: -
J: TRBJ2-3

CDR3: CASSLVRGTNSYGYTF
DNA: TGTGCCAGCAGCTTGGTCCGGGGTACTAATTCCTATGGCTACACCTTC
V: TRBV5-6
D: -
size: -
J: TRBJ1-2

CDR3: CASSLGREGSYIQYF
DNA: TGTGCCAGCAGTTTGGGCCGAGAGGGGTCTTACATTCAGTACTTC
V: TRBV27
D: -
size: -
J: TRBJ2-4

CDR3: CATSRPDDRLEQYF
DNA: TGTGCCACCAGCAGACCCGACGACAGACTCGAGCAGTACTTC
V: TRBV15
D: -
size: -
J: TRBJ2-7

CDR3: CAWSWGADEQFF
DNA: TGTGCCTGGAGTTGGGGGGCCGATGAGCAGTTCTTC
V: TRBV30
D: -
size: -
J: TRBJ2-1

CDR3: CASSLTGGVNQPQHF
DNA: TGTGCCAGCAGTTTAACAGGGGGCGTGAATCAGCCCCAGCATTTT
V: TRBV27
D: TRBD1
size: -
J: TRBJ1-5

CDR3: CASSGGVNYGYTF
DNA: TGTGCCAGCAGCGGGGGTGTTAACTATGGCTACACCTTC
V: TRBV13
D: -
size: -
J: TRBJ1-2

CDR3: CASSSYTEAFF
DNA: TGTGCCAGCAGTTCCTACACTGAAGCTTTCTTT
V: TRBV6-5
D: -
size: -
J: TRBJ1-1

CDR3: CASSLDLGSEAFF
DNA: TGTGCCAGCAGCTTAGATCTTGGTTCTGAAGCTTTCTTT
V: TRBV11-2
D: -
size: many
J: TRBJ1-1

CDR3: CASSPLLGRGETYEQYF
DNA: TGTGCCAGTAGCCCCTTGTTAGGCAGGGGCGAAACCTACGAGCAGTACTTC
V: TRBV19
D: -
size: few
J: TRBJ2-7

CDR3: CASRGHPRDYGYTF
DNA: TGTGCCAGCAGGGGACACCCGAGGGACTATGGCTACACCTTC
V: TRBV5-4
D: -
size: few
J: TRBJ1-2

CDR3: CASSLAEGVQETQYF
DNA: TGTGCCAGCAGCTTAGCGGAGGGCGTCCAAGAGACCCAGTACTTC
V: TRBV7-8
D: -
size: few
J: TRBJ2-5

CDR3: CASSLAAYEQYF
DNA: TGTGCCAGCAGCTTAGCGGCCTACGAGCAGTACTTC
V: TRBV5-6
D: -
size: -
J: TRBJ2-7

CDR3: CASSLAESYEQYF
DNA: TGTGCCAGTAGCCTAGCCGAGAGCTACGAGCAGTACTTC
V: TRBV19
D: -
size: -
J: TRBJ2-7

CDR3: CASSMGQDYGYTF
DNA: TGTGCCAGTAGTATGGGCCAGGACTATGGCTACACCTTC
V: TRBV19
D: -
size: few
J: TRBJ1-2

CDR3: CASSLSLVGGELFF
DNA: TGTGCCAGCAGTTTGAGTCTAGTGGGCGGGGAGCTGTTTTTT
V: TRBV27
D: -
size: -
J: TRBJ2-2

CDR3: CASSFPTAVGETQYF
DNA: TGTGCCAGCAGCTTCCCTACGGCCGTGGGAGAGACCCAGTACTTC
V: TRBV7-9
D: -
size: -
J: TRBJ2-5

CDR3: CASSHSRADSDFYGYTF
DNA: TGTGCCAGCAGCCATTCTCGAGCGGACAGCGACTTCTATGGCTACACCTTC
V: TRBV4-2
D: -
size: -
J: TRBJ1-2

CDR3: CASSSGPIPGDGYTF
DNA: TGTGCCAGCAGTTCCGGCCCGATCCCGGGCGATGGCTACACCTTC
V: TRBV27
D: -
size: -
J: TRBJ1-2

CDR3: CASSTGYQETQYF
DNA: TGTGCCAGCAGCACCGGGTACCAAGAGACCCAGTACTTC
V: TRBV11-1
D: -
size: -
J: TRBJ2-5

CDR3: CASSSGLAGYEQYF
DNA: TGTGCCAGCAGTTCCGGACTAGCGGGGTACGAGCAGTACTTC
V: TRBV6-5
D: TRBD2
size: -
J: TRBJ2-7

CDR3: CASSAGTGSSYEQYF
DNA: TGTGCCAGCAGCGCCGGGACAGGGAGCTCCTACGAGCAGTACTTC
V: TRBV9
D: TRBD1
size: few
J: TRBJ2-7

CDR3: CAWSVAGGQPQHF
DNA: TGTGCCTGGAGTGTTGCCGGAGGCCAGCCCCAGCATTTT
V: TRBV30
D: -
size: -
J: TRBJ1-5

CDR3: CASSFDRDDNQPQHF
DNA: TGTGCCAGTAGTTTCGACAGGGATGACAATCAGCCCCAGCATTTT
V: TRBV19
D: TRBD1
size: -
J: TRBJ1-5

CDR3: CASSETPRGNQPQHF
DNA: TGTGCCAGCAGTGAAACCCCTCGGGGCAATCAGCCCCAGCATTTT
V: TRBV2
D: -
size: -
J: TRBJ1-5

CDR3: CAWRWAAHGYTF
DNA: TGTGCCTGGAGATGGGCTGCTCACGGCTACACCTTC
V: TRBV30
D: -
size: -
J: TRBJ1-2

CDR3: CAWSLGQGNYGYTF
DNA: TGTGCCTGGAGTTTAGGACAGGGAAACTATGGCTACACCTTC
V: TRBV30
D: TRBD1
size: -
J: TRBJ1-2

CDR3: CASSPQRGPGELFF
DNA: TGTGCCAGCAGCCCGCAGCGGGGGCCCGGGGAGCTGTTTTTT
V: TRBV7-9
D: TRBD2
size: -
J: TRBJ2-2

CDR3: CASSYSEGPGGYTF
DNA: TGTGCCAGCAGTTACTCGGAGGGCCCGGGTGGCTACACCTTC
V: TRBV6-5
D: -
size: -
J: TRBJ1-2

CDR3: CASTGGIQNTEAFF
DNA: TGTGCCAGCACGGGGGGGATCCAGAACACTGAAGCTTTCTTT
V: TRBV27
D: -
size: -
J: TRBJ1-1

CDR3: CASSSFETGPYEQYF
DNA: TGTGCCAGCAGCTCGTTTGAGACAGGGCCCTACGAGCAGTACTTC
V: TRBV7-8
D: TRBD1
size: few
J: TRBJ2-7

CDR3: CASSFQGEQFF
DNA: TGTGCCAGCAGCTTCCAGGGGGAACAGTTCTTC
V: TRBV7-9
D: TRBD1
size: few
J: TRBJ2-1

CDR3: CAWRQLWGEAFF
DNA: TGTGCCTGGCGACAGCTCTGGGGAGAAGCTTTCTTT
V: TRBV30
D: -
size: -
J: TRBJ1-1

CDR3: CAFRGGATGELFF
DNA: TGTGCCTTCCGTGGGGGCGCCACCGGGGAGCTGTTTTTT
V: TRBV30
D: -
size: -
J: TRBJ2-2